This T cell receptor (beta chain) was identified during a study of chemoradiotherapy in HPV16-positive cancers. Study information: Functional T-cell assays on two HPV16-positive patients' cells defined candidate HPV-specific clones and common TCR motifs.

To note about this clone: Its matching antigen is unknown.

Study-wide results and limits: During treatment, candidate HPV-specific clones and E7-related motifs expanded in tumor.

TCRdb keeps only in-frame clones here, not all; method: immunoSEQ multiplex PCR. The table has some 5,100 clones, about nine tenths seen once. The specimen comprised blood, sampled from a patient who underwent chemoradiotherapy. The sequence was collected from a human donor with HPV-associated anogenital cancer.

The CDR3 loop reads CASSLGGGDSPLHF. The CDR3 DNA sequence: TGTGCCAGCAGCTTGGGAGGGGGCGATTCACCCCTCCACTTT. This chain joins TRBV11-1 and TRBJ1-6, with 7 bases lining up with TRBD1. V was pared by 3 bases and J by 8 bases, with 4 bases of the junction left unmatched. The CDR3 is made up of 14 amino acids. The germline V gene has CDR1 SGHAT and CDR2 FQDESV (reference sequence).